This T cell receptor (beta chain) was identified in a study of blood T cell repertoires in COVID-19. All enrollees were roughly 18 to 100 years old and from 20 to 30 US areas. In the study's own analysis: How many nucleated cells were present was estimated from reference gene primer amplification. Data came from immunoSEQ multiplex PCR; TCRdb stores just in-frame clones and leaves some out. The DNA was the basis for D and trimming; V, J and clone size are from that table. Among more than 110,000 clones, about 80% were seen once, and the ten largest hold 1.5% to 2%. The CDR3 sequence is 13 residues long. The V end lost 1 base, the J end lost 0 bases, and 6 bases lay between the germline ends. Germline CDR1 and CDR2: GTSNPN and SVGIG (reference sequence).

The chain is built from TRBV30 and TRBJ1-1, with D hard to call. This clonotype was obtained from a woman between 18 and 29 years old who had been exposed to COVID-19. Specimen: PBMCs or T cells enriched from blood (not recorded which). CDR3 residues: CAWSAYLNTEAFF. DNA for the CDR3: TGTGCCTGGAGTGCCTATTTGAACACTGAAGCTTTCTTT.